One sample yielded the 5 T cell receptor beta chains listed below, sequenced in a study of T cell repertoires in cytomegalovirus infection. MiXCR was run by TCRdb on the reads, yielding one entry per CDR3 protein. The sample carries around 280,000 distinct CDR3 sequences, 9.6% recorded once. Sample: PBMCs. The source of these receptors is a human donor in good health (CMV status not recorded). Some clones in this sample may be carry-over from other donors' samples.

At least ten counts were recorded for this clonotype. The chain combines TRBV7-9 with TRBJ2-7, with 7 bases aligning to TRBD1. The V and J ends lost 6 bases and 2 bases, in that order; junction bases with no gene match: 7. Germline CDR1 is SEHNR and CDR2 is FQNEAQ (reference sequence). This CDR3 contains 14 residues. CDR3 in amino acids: CASSHRDSPYEQYV. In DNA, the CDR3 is TGTGCCAGCAGTCACCGGGACAGTCCCTACGAGCAGTACGTC.

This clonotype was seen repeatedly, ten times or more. CDR3: CASSLGVPSYEQYF. The CDR3 DNA follows: TGTGCCAGCAGCTTGGGGGTCCCATCCTACGAGCAGTACTTC. The chain recombines TRBV5-6 with TRBJ2-7; D unresolved. Germline V gives CDR1 SGHDT, CDR2 YYEEEE. Trimming took off 0 bases at V and 1 base at J, with 8 bases between the two ends. There are 14 residues in the CDR3.

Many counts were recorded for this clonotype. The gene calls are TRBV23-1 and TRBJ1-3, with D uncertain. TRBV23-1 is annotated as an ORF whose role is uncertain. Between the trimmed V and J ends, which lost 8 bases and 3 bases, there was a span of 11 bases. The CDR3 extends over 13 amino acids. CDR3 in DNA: TGCGCCAGCTCCCGAGGAGTTGGAAACACCATATATTTT. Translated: CASSRGVGNTIYF.

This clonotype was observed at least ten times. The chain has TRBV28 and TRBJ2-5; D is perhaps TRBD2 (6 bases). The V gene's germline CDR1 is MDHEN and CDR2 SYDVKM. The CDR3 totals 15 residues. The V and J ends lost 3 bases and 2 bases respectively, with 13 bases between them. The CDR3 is CASSLGMAGQETQYF. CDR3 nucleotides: TGTGCCAGCAGTTTGGGAATGGCGGGGCAAGAGACCCAGTACTTC.

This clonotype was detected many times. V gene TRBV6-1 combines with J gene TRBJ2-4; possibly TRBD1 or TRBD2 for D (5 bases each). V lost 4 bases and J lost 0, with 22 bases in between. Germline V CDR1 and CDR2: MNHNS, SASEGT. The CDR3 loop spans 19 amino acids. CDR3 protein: CASSAPPGKRGLAKNIQYF. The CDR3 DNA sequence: TGTGCCAGCAGTGCCCCCCCCGGCAAGAGGGGTTTAGCCAAAAACATTCAGTACTTC.